This entry lists 23 T cell receptor beta chains sequenced from one sample in a study of blood T cell repertoires in COVID-19. Method: immunoSEQ multiplex PCR; TCRdb's copy keeps in-frame clones and lacks some. The data show roughly 100,000 clones, 84% seen once. The specimen was peripheral blood. The receptors shown here come from a man aged 60 to 69 with acute or convalescent COVID-19.

The V and J genes are TRBV5-1 and TRBJ2-7, with TRBD1 matching 8 bases. Losses at the gene ends were 5 bases for V and 0 bases for J; bases not matched to a gene: 7. CDR1 is SGHRS, CDR2 YFSETQ, per germline. The CDR3 has 15 residues. CDR3 sequence reads: CASSVWTGFSYEQYF. CDR3 bases: TGCGCCAGCAGTGTCTGGACAGGGTTCTCCTACGAGCAGTACTTC.

The J gene is TRBJ1-3, the V gene TRBV19; TRBD1 matches 7 bases. In germline, CDR1 is LNHDA, CDR2 SQIVND (reference sequence). V lost 4 bases, J lost 0 bases, and 6 bases stayed unmatched. CDR3 size: 16 residues. The CDR3 nucleotides read TGTGCCAGTAGTACTTCCCCAGGGGGCTCTGGAAACACCATATATTTT. Its translation: CASSTSPGGSGNTIYF.

The V gene is TRBV2, the J gene TRBJ1-6; D may be TRBD1 (5 bases). The CDR3 is made up of 15 amino acids. With 1 base removed from V and 5 bases from J, the gap between germline ends came to 9 bases. The germline V gene has CDR1 SNHLY and CDR2 FYNNEI. CDR3 region: CASSEVRGDNSPLHF. In DNA, the CDR3 is TGTGCCAGCAGTGAAGTGCGGGGGGATAATTCACCCCTCCACTTT.

The chain carries TRBV7-2 and TRBJ1-5; D gene uncertain. The V and J ends lost 3 bases and 0 bases respectively, with 9 bases between them. The CDR3 has 15 amino acids. Germline V gene data show CDR1 as SGHTA and CDR2 as FQGNSA. The CDR3 DNA reads TGTGCCAGCAGCTTTCGGGGTCATAGCAATCAGCCCCAGCATTTT. Its protein is CASSFRGHSNQPQHF.

The chain has TRBV28 and TRBJ1-2, with a tentative D call TRBD1 (6 bases). Germline V gives CDR1 MDHEN, CDR2 SYDVKM. Trimming removed 5 bases at V and 3 bases at J, with 16 bases between. The CDR3 covers 15 residues. The CDR3 DNA follows: TGTGCCAGCAGTCCTGGGAACAGGGCCTACTATGGCTACACCTTC. Residues: CASSPGNRAYYGYTF.

This rearrangement joins TRBV10-2 to TRBJ2-1; tentative D call: TRBD2 (6 bases). Per the germline V gene, CDR1 is WSHSY and CDR2 is SAAADI. V was cut by 4 bases and J by 4 bases, with 8 bases left in between. This CDR3 region has 13 residues. Here the CDR3 reads CASSGTTYNEQFF. The CDR3 bases are TGCGCCAGCAGTGGGACTACATACAATGAGCAGTTCTTC.

The gene calls are TRBV27 and TRBJ1-2; tentative D call: TRBD1 (5 bases). Germline CDR1 and CDR2: MNHEY and SMNVEV (reference sequence). This CDR3 comprises 13 residues. V was pared by 4 bases and J by 11 bases, with 17 bases between. The CDR3 reads CASSSNSGLKYTF. The CDR3 DNA reads TGTGCCAGCAGTTCCAATTCGGGACTGAAGTACACCTTC.

CDR3 sequence reads: CASSKPTNPRNTGELFF. The DNA for the CDR3 is TGCGCCAGCAGTAAACCTACTAACCCGAGAAATACCGGGGAGCTGTTTTTT. The V gene is TRBV10-1, the J gene TRBJ2-2; the D is unclear. Germline values: CDR1 WNHNN, CDR2 SYGVQD (reference sequence). The ends were cut back, 5 bases at V and 5 bases at J, with 21 bases in the middle. This CDR3 has 17 amino acids.

V gene TRBV7-2 combines with J gene TRBJ2-7, with 9 bases aligning to TRBD2. Trimming took 1 base from V and 5 from J; bases not matched to a gene: 6. This CDR3 region has 15 residues. Germline V gene lookup returns CDR1 SGHTA and CDR2 FQGNSA. The CDR3 coding sequence is TGTGCCAGCAGCTTAGTTAGCGGGAGCGCCCACGAGCAGTACGTC. Amino acids: CASSLVSGSAHEQYV.

This clone appeared once. The chain couples TRBV7-2 to TRBJ1-5; D is perhaps TRBD1 (6 bases). The germline V and J ends were trimmed by 3 bases and 7 bases, with 10 bases remaining between them. This CDR3 has 13 amino acids. Germline-derived CDR1 and CDR2 are SGHTA and FQGNSA. The chain's CDR3 is CASSFHRDQPQHF. CDR3 in DNA: TGTGCCAGCAGCTTCCACAGGGACCAGCCCCAGCATTTT.

The V gene is TRBV28, the J gene TRBJ1-6, with 9 positions matching TRBD1. Looked up from germline, CDR1 is MDHEN and CDR2 is SYDVKM. V was clipped by 4 bases and J by 7 bases; unmatched bases: 5. This CDR3 is built from 15 residues. The CDR3 DNA reads as TGTGCCAGCAGTTCCAACAGGGGGCTCAATTCACCCCTCCACTTT. This codes for CASSSNRGLNSPLHF.

This chain uses TRBV5-4 with TRBJ1-1; possibly TRBD1 for D (6 bases). From germline, CDR1 is SGHNT and CDR2 YYREEE (reference sequence). The CDR3 extends over 17 amino acids. Trimming pared 3 bases from V and 0 bases from J, leaving 18 bases between. Here the CDR3 reads CASSSKGGGAMNTEAFF. The CDR3 DNA follows: TGTGCCAGCAGCTCAAAGGGCGGGGGGGCCATGAACACTGAAGCTTTCTTT.

This chain uses TRBV19 with TRBJ1-4; 8 bases are a match to TRBD1. The CDR3 totals 15 residues. The germline CDR1 and CDR2 sequences are LNHDA and SQIVND (reference sequence). After removal of 5 bases from V and 8 bases from J, the junction contained 10 bases not matched to a gene. CDR3 amino acids: CASSGQGAWGEKLFF. The CDR3 nucleotides are TGTGCCAGTAGTGGCCAGGGGGCGTGGGGGGAAAAACTGTTTTTT.

The chain links TRBV3-1 (or the pseudogene TRBV3-2) to TRBJ2-5; D perhaps matches TRBD1 (6 bases). Trimming shortened V by 4 bases and J by 5 bases, and 17 bases separated the two germline ends. Germline assignment: CDR1 LGHDT and CDR2 YNNKEL (reference sequence). The CDR3 length is 15 residues. The CDR3 nucleotides read TGTGCCAGCAGCCCTAGAGGGACAAATGAGGAGACCCAGTACTTC. Amino acid sequence: CASSPRGTNEETQYF.

Only a few counts were recorded for this clone. The chain employs TRBV7-9 and TRBJ2-7; 14 bases match TRBD2. The length of the CDR3 is 19 residues. Germline values: CDR1 SEHNR, CDR2 FQNEAQ (reference sequence). V was clipped by 5 bases and J by 3 bases; unmatched bases: 15. CDR3 loop: CASSSVTGTSGSTRYEQYF. CDR3 coding DNA: TGTGCCAGCAGCAGTGTTACCGGGACTAGCGGGAGCACACGCTACGAGCAGTACTTC. Full variable domain (rest looked up from reference TRBV7-9 and TRBJ2-7): DTGVSQNPRHKITKRGQNVTFRCDPISEHNRLYWYRQTLGQGPEFLTYFQNEAQLEKSRLLSDRFSAERPKGSFSTLEIQRTEQGDSAMYLCASSSVTGTSGSTRYEQYFGPGTRLTVT.

This clone was detected a few times. The rearrangement links TRBV4-1 to TRBJ1-2; possibly TRBD1 for D (6 bases). The germline V gene encodes CDR1 MGHRA and CDR2 YSYEKL. The V end was cut by 3 bases, the J end by 5 bases, with 19 bases between. The CDR3 length is 16 residues. The CDR3, as DNA: TGCGCCAGCAGCCATGATCAGGGGTTGTCGCTATATGGCTACACCTTC. This codes for CASSHDQGLSLYGYTF.

V and J are TRBV4-2 and TRBJ2-1, with TRBD2 matching 10 bases. Germline loops: CDR1 LGHNA, CDR2 YNFKEQ. Losses at the gene ends were 0 bases for V and 6 bases for J; bases not matched to a gene: 8. CDR3 length: 17 residues. The CDR3 region is CASSQDIVAGGSNEQFF. DNA for the CDR3: TGTGCCAGCAGCCAAGATATTGTAGCGGGAGGATCCAATGAGCAGTTCTTC.

This chain links TRBV7-8 with TRBJ2-2; D perhaps matches TRBD2 (5 bases). In germline, CDR1 is SGHVS, CDR2 FQNEAQ. The CDR3 length is 15 residues. With 1 base removed from V and 4 bases from J, the gap between germline ends came to 10 bases. The chain's CDR3 is CASSLVSRGTGELFF. As DNA, the CDR3 is TGTGCCAGCAGCTTAGTTTCTCGGGGCACCGGGGAGCTGTTTTTT.

The chain carries TRBV9 and TRBJ2-2, with 9 bases lining up with TRBD1. The germline V gene has CDR1 SGDLS and CDR2 YYNGEE. With V trimmed by 3 bases and J by 5 bases, 11 bases remained unmatched. This CDR3 is built from 17 residues. CDR3 coding DNA: TGTGCCAGCAGCGCGGTTGCGGGACAGGGACCTACCGGGGAGCTGTTTTTT. This gives the protein CASSAVAGQGPTGELFF. Full variable domain (missing parts from reference TRBV9 and TRBJ2-2): DSGVTQTPKHLITATGQRVTLRCSPRSGDLSVYWYQQSLDQGLQFLIQYYNGEERAKGNILERFSAQQFPDLHSELNLSSLELGDSALYFCASSAVAGQGPTGELFFGEGSRLTVL.

This sequence joins TRBV11-2 and TRBJ1-1; D is ambiguous. Between the trimmed V and J ends, which lost 2 bases and 4 bases, there was a span of 8 bases. Germline CDR1 is SGHAT and CDR2 is FQNNGV. The CDR3 loop spans 13 amino acids. The CDR3 reads CASSLIRSTEAFF. The DNA of the CDR3 is TGTGCCAGCAGCTTAATCCGGAGCACTGAAGCTTTCTTT.

This chain uses TRBV6-5 with TRBJ1-2; possible D gene TRBD1, 6 bases. Germline loops: CDR1 MNHEY, CDR2 SVGAGI. Between the trimmed V and J ends, which lost 4 bases and 4 bases, there was a span of 10 bases. The CDR3 consists of 13 residues. CDR3 residues: CASSSDRIYGYTF. In nucleotides, the CDR3 is TGTGCCAGCAGTTCCGACAGGATCTATGGCTACACCTTC.

This chain connects TRBV7-8 to TRBJ2-1, with no clear D. The germline V gene has CDR1 SGHVS and CDR2 FQNEAQ. This CDR3 is 15 amino acids long. V gave up 2 bases and J gave up 1 base, with 9 bases separating them. As DNA, the CDR3 is TGTGCCAGCAGCTTATTACTGCCTTCCTACAATGAGCAGTTCTTC. This translates into CASSLLLPSYNEQFF.

This clone was recorded only once. V usage is TRBV5-8 and J usage is TRBJ1-4, with 9 nucleotides matching TRBD1. Germline CDR1 is SGHTS and CDR2 is YDEGEE. This CDR3 has 11 residues. The ends lost 5 bases at V and 10 bases at J; junction bases unmatched: 0. CDR3 region: CASRDRGKLFF. In DNA form, the CDR3 reads TGTGCCAGCAGGGACAGGGGAAAACTGTTTTTT.